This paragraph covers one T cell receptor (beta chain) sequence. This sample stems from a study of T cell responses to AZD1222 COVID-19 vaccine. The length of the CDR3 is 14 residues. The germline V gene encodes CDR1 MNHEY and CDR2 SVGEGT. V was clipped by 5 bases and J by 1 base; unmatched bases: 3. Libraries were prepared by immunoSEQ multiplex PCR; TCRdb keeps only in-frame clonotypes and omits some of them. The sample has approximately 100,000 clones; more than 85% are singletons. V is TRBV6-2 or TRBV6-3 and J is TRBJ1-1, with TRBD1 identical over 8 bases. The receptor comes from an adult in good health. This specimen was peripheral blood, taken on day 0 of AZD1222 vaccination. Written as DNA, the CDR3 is TGTGCCAGCAGTCCGACAGGGGCGAACACTGAAGCTTTCTTT. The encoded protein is CASSPTGANTEAFF.